Shown below are 18 T cell receptor beta chains from a single sample sequenced in a study of blood T cell repertoires in COVID-19. Some clones are missing from TCRdb's copy, which holds only in-frame ones; the method was immunoSEQ multiplex PCR. The sample includes 60,000 to 80,000 clones, about four fifths of them seen just once. Sequencing was performed on peripheral blood. The receptor set was obtained from a man aged 50 to 60 with active COVID-19.

This chain links TRBV5-4 with TRBJ1-2, with 10 bases that match TRBD1. CDR1 SGHNT and CDR2 YYREEE come from the germline V gene (reference sequence). V shed 0 bases and J 8 bases; nucleotides not matched to a gene: 4. The CDR3 covers 14 residues. CDR3 loop: CASSLGQGAWGYTF. The CDR3 DNA sequence: TGTGCCAGCAGCTTGGGACAGGGGGCTTGGGGCTACACCTTC.

This clone occurred once. V is TRBV28 and J is TRBJ2-6; 7 bases map to TRBD2. Germline V CDR1 and CDR2: MDHEN, SYDVKM. The V and J ends lost 8 bases and 0 bases, in that order; junction bases with no gene match: 7. The CDR3 contains 16 residues. The chain's CDR3 is CASGSREPSGANVLTF. The CDR3 coding sequence is TGTGCCAGCGGCTCGCGGGAGCCCTCTGGGGCCAACGTCCTGACTTTC. Using reference TRBV28 and TRBJ2-6 for the parts outside the CDR3, the full variable domain is DVKVTQSSRYLVKRTGEKVFLECVQDMDHENMFWYRQDPGLGLRLIYFSYDVKMKEKGDIPEGYSVSREKKERFSLILESASTNQTSMYLCASGSREPSGANVLTFGAGSRLTVL.

The sample holds a few counts of this clone. The rearrangement links TRBV2 to TRBJ2-3, with 7 bases fitting TRBD1. The length of the CDR3 is 13 residues. Trimming took 4 bases from V and 4 from J; bases not matched to a gene: 2. The germline V gene has CDR1 SNHLY and CDR2 FYNNEI. This CDR3 is CASSVGGADTQYF. DNA for the CDR3: TGTGCCAGCAGTGTAGGGGGCGCAGATACGCAGTATTTT.

This chain uses TRBV6-5 with TRBJ1-2, with a tentative D call TRBD1 (6 bases). This CDR3 region has 15 residues. Germline-derived CDR1 and CDR2 are MNHEY and SVGAGI. V was trimmed by 8 bases and J by 4 bases, leaving 20 bases between them. This CDR3 reads CASQREGGSAYGYTF. As DNA, the CDR3 is TGTGCCAGCCAACGGGAGGGGGGATCTGCCTATGGCTACACCTTC.

The V and J genes are TRBV27 and TRBJ1-2; weak D call: TRBD1 (5 bases). The germline gives CDR1 MNHEY, CDR2 SMNVEV (reference sequence). CDR3 length equals 15 residues. Trimming removed 5 bases at V and 3 bases at J, with 16 bases between. CDR3 in amino acids: CASSGEATGDYGYTF. Here the CDR3 DNA reads TGTGCCAGCAGTGGAGAAGCGACGGGGGACTATGGCTACACCTTC.

This clone was detected once. V gene TRBV13 combines with J gene TRBJ2-1; tentative D call: TRBD2 (5 bases). CDR3 length: 15 residues. V was cut by 1 base and J by 2 bases, with 9 bases left in between. Germline V gene data show CDR1 as PRHDT and CDR2 as FYEKMQ (reference sequence). CDR3 amino acids: CASSLDEGTYNEQFF. DNA of the CDR3: TGTGCCAGCAGCTTAGATGAGGGCACCTACAATGAGCAGTTCTTC.

CDR3 bases: TGTGCCATACAGCCTGGGACTAGCGGTCCCAATACGCAGTATTTT. Protein product: CAIQPGTSGPNTQYF. The chain is built from TRBV10-3 and TRBJ2-3; 11 positions agree with TRBD2. With V trimmed by 9 bases and J by 7 bases, 12 bases remained unmatched. In germline, CDR1 is ENHRY, CDR2 SYGVKD. The CDR3 spans 15 residues.

The chain links TRBV27 to TRBJ2-5; 8 bases are a match to TRBD1. V was clipped by 4 bases and J by 5 bases; unmatched bases: 6. In germline, CDR1 is MNHEY, CDR2 SMNVEV (reference sequence). The CDR3 spans 14 residues. CDR3 nucleotides: TGTGCCAGCAGTTCGCGACAGGGGAGGGAGACCCAGTACTTC. It encodes CASSSRQGRETQYF.

The V call is TRBV5-4, the J call TRBJ2-7; 7 bases map to TRBD2. CDR1 is SGHNT and CDR2 is YYREEE in the germline V gene (reference sequence). With V trimmed by 1 base and J by 6 bases, 4 bases remained unmatched. The CDR3 totals 13 residues. Written as DNA, the CDR3 is TGTGCCAGCAGCTTGAGGGAGGGCAGCGAGCAGTACTTC. This translates into CASSLREGSEQYF.

The V gene is TRBV12-3 or TRBV12-4, the J gene TRBJ1-1, with TRBD1 as a possible D gene (5 bases). V was clipped by 5 bases and J by 4 bases, with 11 bases between them. This CDR3 has 13 residues. CDR3 sequence reads: CASSGRGATEAFF. CDR3 nucleotide sequence: TGTGCCAGCAGTGGTCGTGGGGCCACTGAAGCTTTCTTT.

The CDR3 reads CASGPMGQGDREQYF. CDR3 nucleotide sequence: TGTGCTAGTGGGCCGATGGGACAGGGGGATCGCGAGCAGTACTTC. J is TRBJ2-7 and V is TRBV12-5, with 11 positions matching TRBD1. Per the germline V gene, CDR1 is LGHNT and CDR2 is FRNRAP. With V trimmed by 6 bases and J by 6 bases, 10 bases remained unmatched. The CDR3 is made up of 15 amino acids.

The chain joins TRBV27 to TRBJ2-6; TRBD1 matches at 10 bases. After removal of 6 bases from V and 0 bases from J, the junction contained 5 bases not matched to a gene. The CDR3 length is 17 residues. Looked up from germline, CDR1 is MNHEY and CDR2 is SMNVEV (reference sequence). The CDR3 is CASSPDRGPSGANVLTF. CDR3 nucleotides: TGTGCCAGCAGCCCAGACAGGGGGCCCTCTGGGGCCAACGTCCTGACTTTC.

The chain has TRBV5-1 and TRBJ2-7; 8 bases map to TRBD1. CDR3 length: 14 residues. Trimming removed 2 bases from V and 4 bases from J; junction bases left unmatched: 5. CDR1 is SGHRS, CDR2 YFSETQ, per germline. In DNA form, the CDR3 reads TGCGCCAGCAGCTTACCAGGGGGCCTGTACGAGCAGTACTTC. This translates into CASSLPGGLYEQYF.

The chain combines TRBV4-1 with TRBJ2-2; 8 bases align to TRBD1. The junction had 7 bases not matched to a gene; V was cut back by 4 bases and J by 3 bases. There are 16 residues in the CDR3. Germline loops: CDR1 MGHRA, CDR2 YSYEKL. The CDR3 reads CASSLRTGSDTGELFF. DNA for the CDR3: TGCGCCAGCAGCCTCAGGACAGGGAGTGACACCGGGGAGCTGTTTTTT.

The chain has TRBV7-8 and TRBJ2-2, with a weak D call TRBD1 (6 bases). The CDR3 sequence is 16 residues long. V gave up 5 bases and J gave up 6 bases, with 19 bases separating them. Germline loops: CDR1 SGHVS, CDR2 FQNEAQ. The CDR3 loop reads CASSAAGQLKAGELFF. The CDR3 DNA follows: TGTGCCAGCAGCGCTGCTGGACAGTTAAAGGCCGGGGAGCTGTTTTTT.

The chain is built from TRBV13 and TRBJ1-1; TRBD1 agrees at 9 bases. Trimming took 5 bases from V and 6 from J; bases not matched to a gene: 7. The CDR3 runs to 14 residues. The germline gives CDR1 PRHDT, CDR2 FYEKMQ (reference sequence). The CDR3 coding sequence is TGTGCCAGCAGCATGGACAGGGGAACAGCTGAAGCTTTCTTT. Its protein product is CASSMDRGTAEAFF.

The chain employs TRBV6-2 or TRBV6-3 and TRBJ2-3, with 12 nucleotides matching TRBD1. The CDR3 is 15 amino acids. Germline lookup yields CDR1 MNHEY and CDR2 SVGEGT. With 5 bases clipped from V and 5 bases from J, the junction kept 5 bases outside the gene matches. The CDR3, as DNA: TGTGCCAGCAGTGGGGACAGGGGGCGAGAAGATACGCAGTATTTT. This codes for CASSGDRGREDTQYF.

The chain has TRBV7-9 and TRBJ1-2; 9 nucleotides match TRBD1. The V segment lost 1 base and the J segment 8 bases; nucleotides outside the gene matches: 2. This CDR3 has 13 amino acids. Germline CDR1 is SEHNR and CDR2 is FQNEAQ (reference sequence). CDR3 nucleotide sequence: TGTGCCAGCAGCTTAGGGACAGGGGTAGGCTACACCTTC. As protein: CASSLGTGVGYTF.